This T cell receptor beta chain derives from a study of T cell responses to AZD1222 COVID-19 vaccine. Study conclusions and caveats: Among vaccine-associated CD4 TCRs, coverage spanned spike, with dominance at 160-218 and 743-854.

Sequencing used immunoSEQ multiplex PCR; TCRdb keeps in-frame clones, though not all of them. Here the sample spans 95,000 to 100,000 clones, 70% to 90% being singletons. This clone appeared a few times. Its target is unknown. The CDR3 is made up of 10 amino acids. CDR1 and CDR2 (germline): SQVTM, ANQGSEA. The V end was cut by 7 bases, the J end by 7 bases, with 8 bases between. The chain carries TRBV29-1 and TRBJ2-1; D may correspond to TRBD1 or TRBD2 (5 bases each). The sequencing here drew on peripheral blood, taken 28 days after the second AZD1222 dose. The receptor was derived from an adult who received the AZD1222 COVID-19 vaccine. The CDR3 sequence is CSGGNNEQFF. CDR3 nucleotides: TGCAGCGGGGGGAATAATGAGCAGTTCTTC.